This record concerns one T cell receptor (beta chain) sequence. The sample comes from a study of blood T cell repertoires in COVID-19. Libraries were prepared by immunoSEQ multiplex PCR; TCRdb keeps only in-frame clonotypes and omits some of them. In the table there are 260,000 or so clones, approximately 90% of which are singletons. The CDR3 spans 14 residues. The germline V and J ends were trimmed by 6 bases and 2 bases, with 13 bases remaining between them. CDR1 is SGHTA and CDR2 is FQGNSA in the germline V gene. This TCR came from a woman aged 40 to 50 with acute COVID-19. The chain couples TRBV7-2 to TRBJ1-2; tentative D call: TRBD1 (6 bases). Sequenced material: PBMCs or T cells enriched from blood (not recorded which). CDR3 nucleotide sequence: TGTGCCAGCAGGCCACCGGGACACAACTATGGCTACACCTTC. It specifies CASRPPGHNYGYTF.